What follows is one T cell receptor (beta chain) and its context. V was shortened by 6 bases and J by 0 bases, with 21 bases between the two germline ends. This CDR3 contains 19 residues. Germline lookup yields CDR1 KGHSH and CDR2 LQKENI. These data originate in a study of T cell changes during pregnancy in multiple sclerosis. Using immunoSEQ multiplex PCR, the repertoire was profiled, and TCRdb retains in-frame clones only, with some absent. Among fewer than 75,000 clones listed, approximately 90% were seen once. The genes are TRBV18 and TRBJ2-6; perhaps TRBD1 as D (6 bases). Sample: peripheral blood, taken after pregnancy. This TCR derives from a female donor in good health, enrolled as a control in a pregnancy study. CDR3 sequence: CASSLTQQGPNSGANVLTF. CDR3 DNA sequence: TGTGCCAGCTCTCTAACCCAACAGGGACCAAACTCTGGGGCCAACGTCCTGACTTTC.